This T cell receptor beta chain was sequenced for a study of blood T cell repertoires in COVID-19. The protocol was immunoSEQ multiplex PCR, while the TCRdb copy is restricted to in-frame clones and leaves out a portion. Of 200,000 to 300,000 clones listed, 88% are singletons. This CDR3 is built from 15 residues. The germline CDR1 and CDR2 sequences are SEHNR and FQNEAQ (reference sequence). The V gene end was trimmed by 4 bases and the J gene end by 7 bases; junction bases not matched to a gene: 7. J is TRBJ1-3 and V is TRBV7-9, with 10 bases matching TRBD1. Material for sequencing was peripheral blood. The sequence was collected from a woman in her thirties with acute or convalescent COVID-19. CDR3 amino acids: CASSSGQGTVNTIYF. CDR3 sequence (DNA): TGTGCCAGCAGCTCGGGACAGGGGACCGTTAACACCATATATTTT. The variable domain in full, with the rest retrieved from reference TRBV7-9 and TRBJ1-3, is DTGVSQNPRHKITKRGQNVTFRCDPISEHNRLYWYRQTLGQGPEFLTYFQNEAQLEKSRLLSDRFSAERPKGSFSTLEIQRTEQGDSAMYLCASSSGQGTVNTIYFGEGSWLTVV.